Listed below are T cell receptor beta chains from one sample, sequenced in a study of blood T cell repertoires in COVID-19. Generated by immunoSEQ multiplex PCR, the TCRdb table keeps only in-frame clones and is missing some. Of fewer than 35,000 clones listed, 89% are singletons. The sequencing sample was made of peripheral blood. Receptor source: a man of 80 years or more with acute or convalescent COVID-19. CDR3s include the opening cysteine and the closing phenylalanine or tryptophan. The D gene is left open where the match is weak. Clone size is given for some rows only: seen once, a few or many times, or a class if the clone is expanded.

TRBJ2-7,TRBD1,-,TRBV28,TGTGCCAGCAGTAAGGGACAGGCCCCTCTCGAGCAGTACTTC,CASSKGQAPLEQYF
TRBJ2-7,TRBD1,-,TRBV6-5,TGTGCCAGCAGTTACGGTGGCGGGACAGGGTCTGCCCAGCAGTACTTC,CASSYGGGTGSAQQYF
TRBJ1-2,-,-,TRBV13,TGTGCCAGCACCTTATCGCAGGGGTTGTATGGCTACACCTTC,CASTLSQGLYGYTF
TRBJ2-2,-,-,TRBV6-5,TGTGCCAGCAGTTACAAGGGGCTAAGGACCGGGGAGCTGTTTTTT,CASSYKGLRTGELFF
TRBJ1-2,-,-,TRBV30,TGTGCCTGGAGTGTAGAACGGTACTATGGCTACACCTTC,CAWSVERYYGYTF
TRBJ2-2,TRBD1,-,TRBV18,TGTGCCAGCTCTCGCCGACAGGGCATCGGGGAGCTGTTTTTT,CASSRRQGIGELFF
TRBJ2-1,-,-,TRBV4-2,TGTGCCAGCAGCCGCGGGGAGACCCCTTACAATGAGCAGTTCTTC,CASSRGETPYNEQFF
TRBJ2-5,-,-,TRBV9,TGTGCCAGCAATCCGGGCGGGGCGCAAGAGACCCAGTACTTC,CASNPGGAQETQYF
TRBJ2-7,TRBD1,few,TRBV28,TGTGCCAGCAGTTTGCGGTCTGGGGGACAGGGGTACGAGCAGTACTTC,CASSLRSGGQGYEQYF
TRBJ2-1,-,-,TRBV11-2,TGTGCCAGCAGCCCATCCGGGACCCCGGGGGGCGATGAGCAGTTCTTC,CASSPSGTPGGDEQFF
TRBJ2-1,-,-,TRBV27,TGTGCCAGCAGTTCCGGGATTGGGGTTTACAATGAGCAGTTCTTC,CASSSGIGVYNEQFF
TRBJ2-2,-,-,TRBV21-1,TGTGCCAGCAGCAAAACAAGTCGCGGGACGGAGAACACCGGGGAGCTGTTTTTT,CASSKTSRGTENTGELFF
TRBJ1-6,-,once,TRBV7-2,TGTGCCAGCAGCTTAGGAGGGAAAGGGTGGGGTTCACCCCTCCACTTT,CASSLGGKGWGSPLHF
TRBJ1-5,-,-,TRBV6-5,TGTGCCAGCAGTTTCGGGGGCAATCAGCCCCAGCATTTT,CASSFGGNQPQHF
TRBJ2-7,-,-,TRBV5-6,TGTGCCAGCAGCTGGGGAGGGGGGTCATACTCCTACGAGCAGTACTTC,CASSWGGGSYSYEQYF
TRBJ1-5,-,-,TRBV28,TGTGCCAGCAGTGCGGATCGGGGGGCCCGCAATCAGCCCCAGCATTTT,CASSADRGARNQPQHF
TRBJ2-7,TRBD1,-,TRBV5-4,TGTGCCAGCAGCCCCTCCGGGGGACAGGGAGGCTACGAGCAGTACTTC,CASSPSGGQGGYEQYF
TRBJ1-1,TRBD1,-,TRBV18,TGTGCCAGTCTCCAGGGGGCTGAAGCTTTCTTT,CASLQGAEAFF
TRBJ2-5,TRBD2,-,TRBV24-1,TGTGCCACTGCGAGGGCGGGAGGGTTGGAGACCCAGTACTTC,CATARAGGLETQYF
TRBJ1-4,TRBD1,-,TRBV19,TGTGCCAGTAGGACAGGGGTGCAGCCTAATGAAAAACTGTTTTTT,CASRTGVQPNEKLFF
TRBJ2-5,TRBD2,-,TRBV7-8,TGTGCCAGCAGCCTGGGACTAGCGGGAGGAGGGCAAGAGACCCAGTACTTC,CASSLGLAGGGQETQYF
TRBJ1-4,TRBD1,-,TRBV30,TGTGCCTGGAGTGTAGGGGGCCAGGGAAGTGAAAAACTGTTTTTT,CAWSVGGQGSEKLFF
TRBJ2-1,-,-,TRBV19,TGTGCCAGTAAGGGGTTGGACAATGAGCAGTTCTTC,CASKGLDNEQFF
TRBJ2-1,-,-,TRBV11-2,TGTGCCAGCAGCTTAGATGGTGGGGCAGGGCTCCATGAGCAGTTCTTC,CASSLDGGAGLHEQFF
TRBJ2-1,-,-,TRBV11-3,TGTGCCAGCAGCTTATTTGCGGGTGCTGAGCAGTTCTTC,CASSLFAGAEQFF
TRBJ2-1,-,-,TRBV7-2,TGTGCCAGCAGCTTAGGTAGCGGATACAATGAGCAGTTCTTC,CASSLGSGYNEQFF
TRBJ2-1,-,-,TRBV7-8,TGTGCCAGCAGCCCCCTCCCCAGGGGTGAGCAGTTCTTC,CASSPLPRGEQFF
TRBJ2-7,TRBD2,-,TRBV30,TGTGCCTGGAGTGTACGGGGACTAGCGGGAGTCGGGAGTAAGGTCGAGCAGTACTTC,CAWSVRGLAGVGSKVEQYF
TRBJ2-2,-,-,TRBV9,TGTGCCAGCAGCGCTTTTCGACAGGCGGGCGGGGAGCTGTTTTTT,CASSAFRQAGGELFF
TRBJ2-3,TRBD2,-,TRBV6-5,TGTGCCGGGAGCGGGAGGGCGTCTCGCACAGATACGCAGTATTTT,CAGSGRASRTDTQYF
TRBJ1-6,TRBD1,-,TRBV2,TGTGCCAGCAGTGCGGGACAGAAATATAATTCACCCCTCCACTTT,CASSAGQKYNSPLHF
TRBJ1-1,-,-,TRBV2,TGTGCCAGCAGTCAATACTCATCTCGGGATACTGAAGCTTTCTTT,CASSQYSSRDTEAFF
TRBJ2-2,TRBD2,-,TRBV7-7,TGTGCTAGCAGCTTTGGCGGGAGCGGCACCGGGGAGCTGTTTTTT,CASSFGGSGTGELFF
TRBJ1-5,-,-,TRBV9,TGTGCCAGCAGCGTAGGACACGTAACCCTTGGCAATCAGCCCCAGCATTTT,CASSVGHVTLGNQPQHF
TRBJ2-7,-,-,TRBV10-2,TGCGCCAGCAGCCCCGGACAGAGCTACGAGCAGTACTTC,CASSPGQSYEQYF
TRBJ1-4,TRBD1,few,TRBV14,TGTGCCAGCAGCCCCAGACAGGGGGCAACTAATGAAAAACTGTTTTTT,CASSPRQGATNEKLFF